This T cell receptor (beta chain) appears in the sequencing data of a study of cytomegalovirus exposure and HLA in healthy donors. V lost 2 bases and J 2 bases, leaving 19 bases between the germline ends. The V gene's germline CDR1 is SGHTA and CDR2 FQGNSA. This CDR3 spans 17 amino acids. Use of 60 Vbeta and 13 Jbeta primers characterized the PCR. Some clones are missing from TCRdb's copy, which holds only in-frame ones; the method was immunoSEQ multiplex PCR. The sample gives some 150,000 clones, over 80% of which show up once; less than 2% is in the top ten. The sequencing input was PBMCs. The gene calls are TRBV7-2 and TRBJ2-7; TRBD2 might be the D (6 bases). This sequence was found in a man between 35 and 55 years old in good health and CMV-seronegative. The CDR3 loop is CASSLPSSGVQPYEQYF. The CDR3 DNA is TGTGCCAGCAGCTTACCTTCCTCGGGGGTCCAGCCCTACGAGCAGTACTTC.